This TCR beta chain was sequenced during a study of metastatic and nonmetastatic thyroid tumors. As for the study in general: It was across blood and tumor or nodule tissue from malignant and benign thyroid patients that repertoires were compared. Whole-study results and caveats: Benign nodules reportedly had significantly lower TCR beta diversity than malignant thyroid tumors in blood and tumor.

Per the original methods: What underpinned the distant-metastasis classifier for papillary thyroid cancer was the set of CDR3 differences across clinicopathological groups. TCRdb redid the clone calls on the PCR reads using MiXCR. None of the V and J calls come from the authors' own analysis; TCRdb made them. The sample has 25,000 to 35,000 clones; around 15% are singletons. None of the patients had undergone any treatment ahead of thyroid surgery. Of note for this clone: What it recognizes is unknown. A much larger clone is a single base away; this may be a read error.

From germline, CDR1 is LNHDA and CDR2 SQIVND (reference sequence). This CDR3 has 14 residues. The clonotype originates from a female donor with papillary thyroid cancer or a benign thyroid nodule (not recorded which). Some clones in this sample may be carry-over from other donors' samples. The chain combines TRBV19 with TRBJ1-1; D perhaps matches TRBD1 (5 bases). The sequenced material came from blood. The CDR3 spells CVGSINQGSTEAFF. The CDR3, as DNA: TGTGTCGGTAGTATTAATCAGGGAAGCACTGAAGCTTTCTTT.